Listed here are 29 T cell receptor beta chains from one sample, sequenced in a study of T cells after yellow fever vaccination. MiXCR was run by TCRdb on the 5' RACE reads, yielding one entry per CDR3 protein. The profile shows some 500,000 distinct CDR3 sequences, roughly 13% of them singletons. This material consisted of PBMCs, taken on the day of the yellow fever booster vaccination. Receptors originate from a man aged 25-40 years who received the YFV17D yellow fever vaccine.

The CDR3 DNA reads as TGCAGTGCTAACTTTAACAAGGAAGAGCAGTACTTC. As protein: CSANFNKEEQYF. The chain combines TRBV20-1 with TRBJ2-7; unclear D gene. This CDR3 is built from 12 residues. Trimming left V 4 bases short and J 7 bases short, with 14 bases between. Germline assignment: CDR1 DFQATT and CDR2 SNEGSKA (reference sequence).

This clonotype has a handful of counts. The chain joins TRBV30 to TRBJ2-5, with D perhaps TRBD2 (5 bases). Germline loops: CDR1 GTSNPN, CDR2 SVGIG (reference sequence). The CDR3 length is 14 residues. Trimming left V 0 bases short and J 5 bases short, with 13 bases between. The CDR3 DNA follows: TGTGCCTGGAGTGTGGGTCTCACGGGGGAGACCCAGTACTTC. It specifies CAWSVGLTGETQYF.

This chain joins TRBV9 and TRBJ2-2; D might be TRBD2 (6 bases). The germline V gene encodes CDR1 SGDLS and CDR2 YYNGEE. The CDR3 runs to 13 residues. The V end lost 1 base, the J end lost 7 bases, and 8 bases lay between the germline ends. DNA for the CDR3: TGTGCCAGCAGCGTACGGCGGGGCGGGGAGCTGTTTTTT. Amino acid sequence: CASSVRRGGELFF.

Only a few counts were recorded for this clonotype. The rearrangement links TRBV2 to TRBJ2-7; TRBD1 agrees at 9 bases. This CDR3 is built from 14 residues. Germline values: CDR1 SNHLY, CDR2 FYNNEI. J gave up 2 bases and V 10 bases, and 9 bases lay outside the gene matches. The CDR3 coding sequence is TGTGCCATTCTATCCGGGACAGGGACCTACGAGCAGTACTTC. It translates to CAILSGTGTYEQYF.

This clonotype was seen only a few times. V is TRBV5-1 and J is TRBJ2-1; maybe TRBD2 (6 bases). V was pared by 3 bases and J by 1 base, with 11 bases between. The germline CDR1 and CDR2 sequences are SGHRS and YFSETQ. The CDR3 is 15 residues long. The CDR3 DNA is TGCGCCAGCAGCTGGGACTGGCAGTCCTACAATGAGCAGTTCTTC. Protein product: CASSWDWQSYNEQFF.

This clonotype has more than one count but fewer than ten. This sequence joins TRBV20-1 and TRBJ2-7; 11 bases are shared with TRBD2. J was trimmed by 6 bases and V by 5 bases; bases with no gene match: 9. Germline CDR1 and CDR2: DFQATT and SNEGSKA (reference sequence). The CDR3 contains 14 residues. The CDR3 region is CSAHTSGRESEQYF. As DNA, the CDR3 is TGCAGTGCTCATACTAGCGGGAGAGAAAGCGAGCAGTACTTC.

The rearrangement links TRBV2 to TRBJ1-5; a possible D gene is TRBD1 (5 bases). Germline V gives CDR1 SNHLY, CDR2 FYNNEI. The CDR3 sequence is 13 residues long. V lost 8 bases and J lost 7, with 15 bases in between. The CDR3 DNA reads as TGTGCCAGCGAGGCAGGGAATAGCCAGCCCCAGCATTTT. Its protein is CASEAGNSQPQHF.

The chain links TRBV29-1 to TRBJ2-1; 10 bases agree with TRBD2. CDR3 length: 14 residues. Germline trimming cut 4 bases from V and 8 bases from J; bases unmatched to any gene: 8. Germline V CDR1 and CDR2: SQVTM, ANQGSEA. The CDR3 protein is CSVVGTSASDEQFF. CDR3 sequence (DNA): TGCAGCGTTGTTGGGACTAGCGCCTCAGATGAGCAGTTCTTC.

CDR3 sequence: CASSAGTADSYNEQFF. The DNA for the CDR3 is TGCGCCAGCAGCGCCGGGACTGCCGATTCCTACAATGAGCAGTTCTTC. V is TRBV5-1 and J is TRBJ2-1, with D tentatively TRBD2 (6 bases). Germline V gene sequence: CDR1 SGHRS, CDR2 YFSETQ. Trimming removed 4 bases at V and 1 base at J, with 15 bases between. This CDR3 contains 16 residues.

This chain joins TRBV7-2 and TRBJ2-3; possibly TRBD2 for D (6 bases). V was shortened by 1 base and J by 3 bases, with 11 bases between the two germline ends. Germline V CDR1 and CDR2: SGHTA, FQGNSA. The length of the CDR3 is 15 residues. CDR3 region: CASSLGRGKTDTQYF. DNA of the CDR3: TGTGCCAGCAGCTTAGGTCGGGGGAAGACAGATACGCAGTATTTT.

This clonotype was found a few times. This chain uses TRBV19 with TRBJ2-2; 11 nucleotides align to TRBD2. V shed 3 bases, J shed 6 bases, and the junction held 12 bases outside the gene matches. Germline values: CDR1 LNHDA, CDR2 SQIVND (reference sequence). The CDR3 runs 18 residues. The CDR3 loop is CASSIGIPSGRKSGELFF. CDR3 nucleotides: TGTGCCAGTAGTATTGGTATCCCTAGCGGGAGGAAATCCGGGGAGCTGTTTTTT.

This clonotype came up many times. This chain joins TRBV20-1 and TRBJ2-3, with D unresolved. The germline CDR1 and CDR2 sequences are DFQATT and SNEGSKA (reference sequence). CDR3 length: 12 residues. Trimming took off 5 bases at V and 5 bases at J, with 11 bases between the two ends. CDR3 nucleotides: TGCAGTGCTGGGTCCTCGAAAGATACGCAGTATTTT. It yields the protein CSAGSSKDTQYF.

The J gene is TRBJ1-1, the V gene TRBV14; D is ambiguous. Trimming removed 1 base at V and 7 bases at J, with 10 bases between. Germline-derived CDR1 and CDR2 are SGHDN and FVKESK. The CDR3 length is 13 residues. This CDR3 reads CASSQATFGEAFF. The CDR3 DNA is TGTGCCAGCAGCCAAGCAACATTCGGTGAAGCTTTCTTT.

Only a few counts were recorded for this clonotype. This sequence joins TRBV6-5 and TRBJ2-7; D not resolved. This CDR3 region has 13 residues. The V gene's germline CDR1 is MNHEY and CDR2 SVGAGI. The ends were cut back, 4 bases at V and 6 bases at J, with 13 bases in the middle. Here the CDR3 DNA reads TGTGCCAGCAGTTCTGGGTATGCTAGCGAGCAGTACTTC. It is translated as CASSSGYASEQYF.

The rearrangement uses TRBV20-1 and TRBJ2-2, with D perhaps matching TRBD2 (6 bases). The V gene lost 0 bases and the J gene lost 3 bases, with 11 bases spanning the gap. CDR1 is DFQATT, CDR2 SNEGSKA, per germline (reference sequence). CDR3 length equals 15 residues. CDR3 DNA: TGCAGTGCTAGAGATAGCGGACGGTACACCGGGGAGCTGTTTTTT. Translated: CSARDSGRYTGELFF.

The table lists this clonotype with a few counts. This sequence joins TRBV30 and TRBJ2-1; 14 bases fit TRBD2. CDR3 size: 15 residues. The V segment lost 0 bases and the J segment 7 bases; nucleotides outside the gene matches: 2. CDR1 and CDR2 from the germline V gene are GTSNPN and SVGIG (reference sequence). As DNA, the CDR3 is TGTGCCTGGAGTGTAGGGACTAGCGGGAGTAATGAGCAGTTCTTC. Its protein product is CAWSVGTSGSNEQFF.

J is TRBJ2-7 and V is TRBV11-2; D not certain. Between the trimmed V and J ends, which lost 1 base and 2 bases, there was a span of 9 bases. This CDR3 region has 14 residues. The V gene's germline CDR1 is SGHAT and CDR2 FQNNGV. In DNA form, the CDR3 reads TGTGCCAGCAGCTTAGGGGTAGGAACCTACGAGCAGTACTTC. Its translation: CASSLGVGTYEQYF.

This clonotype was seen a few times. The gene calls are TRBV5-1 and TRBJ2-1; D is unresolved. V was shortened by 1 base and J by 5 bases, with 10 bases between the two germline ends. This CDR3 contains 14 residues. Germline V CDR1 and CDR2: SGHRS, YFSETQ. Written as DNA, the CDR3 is TGCGCCAGCAGCTTGCCCTACACTAACAATGAGCAGTTCTTC. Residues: CASSLPYTNNEQFF.

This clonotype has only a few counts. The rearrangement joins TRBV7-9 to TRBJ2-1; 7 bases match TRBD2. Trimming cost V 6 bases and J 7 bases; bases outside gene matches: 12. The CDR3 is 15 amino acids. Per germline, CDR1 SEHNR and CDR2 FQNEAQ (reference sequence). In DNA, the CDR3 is TGTGCCAGCAGTGCGGCGGGAGATTATCGAAATGAGCAGTTCTTC. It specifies CASSAAGDYRNEQFF.

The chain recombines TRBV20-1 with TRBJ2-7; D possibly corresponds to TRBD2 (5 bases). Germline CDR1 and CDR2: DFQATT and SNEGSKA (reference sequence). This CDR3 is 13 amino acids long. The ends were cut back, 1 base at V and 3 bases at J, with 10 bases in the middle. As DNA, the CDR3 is TGCAGTGCTAGAGGCGGGCGTTACTACGAGCAGTACTTC. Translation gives CSARGGRYYEQYF.

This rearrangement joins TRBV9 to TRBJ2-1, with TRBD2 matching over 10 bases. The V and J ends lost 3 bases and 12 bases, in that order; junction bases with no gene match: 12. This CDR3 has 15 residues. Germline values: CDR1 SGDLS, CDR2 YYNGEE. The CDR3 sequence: CASSASSGRLGGQFF. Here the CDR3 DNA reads TGTGCCAGCAGCGCGAGTAGCGGGAGGCTAGGCGGGCAGTTCTTC.

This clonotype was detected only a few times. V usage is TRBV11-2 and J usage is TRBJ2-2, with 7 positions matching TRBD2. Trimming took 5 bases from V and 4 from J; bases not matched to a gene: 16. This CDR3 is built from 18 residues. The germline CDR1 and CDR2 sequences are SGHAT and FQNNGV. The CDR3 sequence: CASSQYRTREGGTGELFF. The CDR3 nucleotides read TGTGCCAGCAGCCAATACCGTACAAGGGAGGGTGGCACCGGGGAGCTGTTTTTT. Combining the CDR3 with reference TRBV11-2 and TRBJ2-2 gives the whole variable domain EAGVAQSPRYKIIEKRQSVAFWCNPISGHATLYWYQQILGQGPKLLIQFQNNGVVDDSQLPKDRFSAERLKGVDSTLKIQPAKLEDSAVYLCASSQYRTREGGTGELFFGEGSRLTVL.

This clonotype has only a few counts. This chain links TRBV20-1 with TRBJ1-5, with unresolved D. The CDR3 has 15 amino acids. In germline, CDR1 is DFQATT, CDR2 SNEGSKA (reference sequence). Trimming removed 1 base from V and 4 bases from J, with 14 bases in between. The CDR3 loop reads CSARVYGSVNQPQHF. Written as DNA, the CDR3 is TGCAGTGCTAGAGTTTATGGGTCGGTGAATCAGCCCCAGCATTTT.

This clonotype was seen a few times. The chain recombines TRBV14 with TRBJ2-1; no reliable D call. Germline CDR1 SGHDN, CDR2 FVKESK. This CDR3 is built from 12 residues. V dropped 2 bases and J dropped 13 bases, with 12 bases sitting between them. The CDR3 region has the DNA TGTGCCAGCAGCCAACCTCCGGGTCCTCAGTTCTTC. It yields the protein CASSQPPGPQFF.

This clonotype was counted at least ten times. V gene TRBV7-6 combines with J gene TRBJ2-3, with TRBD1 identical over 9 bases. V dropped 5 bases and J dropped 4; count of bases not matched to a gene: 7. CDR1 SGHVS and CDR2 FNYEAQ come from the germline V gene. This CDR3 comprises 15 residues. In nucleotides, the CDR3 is TGTGCCAGCAGCGTTGACAGGGGGAACGCAGATACGCAGTATTTT. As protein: CASSVDRGNADTQYF. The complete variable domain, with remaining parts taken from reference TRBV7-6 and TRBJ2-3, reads GAGVSQSPRYKVTKRGQDVALRCDPISGHVSLYWYRQALGQGPEFLTYFNYEAQQDKSGLPNDRFSAERPEGSISTLTIQRTEQRDSAMYRCASSVDRGNADTQYFGPGTRLTVL.

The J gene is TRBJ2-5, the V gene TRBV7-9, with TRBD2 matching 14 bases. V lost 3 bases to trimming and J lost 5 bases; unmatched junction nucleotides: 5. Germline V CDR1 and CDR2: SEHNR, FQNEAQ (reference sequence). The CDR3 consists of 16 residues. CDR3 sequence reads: CASSFGTSGSEETQYF. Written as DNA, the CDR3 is TGTGCCAGCAGCTTTGGGACTAGCGGGAGTGAGGAGACCCAGTACTTC.

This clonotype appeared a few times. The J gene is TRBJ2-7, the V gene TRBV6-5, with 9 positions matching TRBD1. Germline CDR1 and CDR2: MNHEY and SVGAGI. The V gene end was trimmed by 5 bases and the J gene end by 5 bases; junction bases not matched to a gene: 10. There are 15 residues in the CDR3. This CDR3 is CASSTTGGTGNEQYF. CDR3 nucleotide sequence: TGTGCCAGCAGTACTACCGGGGGGACAGGGAACGAGCAGTACTTC.

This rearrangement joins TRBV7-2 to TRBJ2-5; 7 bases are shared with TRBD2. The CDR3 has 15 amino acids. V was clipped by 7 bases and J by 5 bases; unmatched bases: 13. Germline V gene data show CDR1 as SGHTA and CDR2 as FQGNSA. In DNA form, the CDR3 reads TGTGCCAGCATACTATCGGGGAGGGCCCCTGAGACCCAGTACTTC. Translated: CASILSGRAPETQYF.

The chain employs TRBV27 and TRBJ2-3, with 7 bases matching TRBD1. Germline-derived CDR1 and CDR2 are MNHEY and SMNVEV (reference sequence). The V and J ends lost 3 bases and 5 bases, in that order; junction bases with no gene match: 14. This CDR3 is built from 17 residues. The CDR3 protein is CASSFSVGDSYVDTQYF. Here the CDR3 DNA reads TGTGCCAGCAGTTTCTCGGTGGGGGACAGCTATGTAGATACGCAGTATTTT.